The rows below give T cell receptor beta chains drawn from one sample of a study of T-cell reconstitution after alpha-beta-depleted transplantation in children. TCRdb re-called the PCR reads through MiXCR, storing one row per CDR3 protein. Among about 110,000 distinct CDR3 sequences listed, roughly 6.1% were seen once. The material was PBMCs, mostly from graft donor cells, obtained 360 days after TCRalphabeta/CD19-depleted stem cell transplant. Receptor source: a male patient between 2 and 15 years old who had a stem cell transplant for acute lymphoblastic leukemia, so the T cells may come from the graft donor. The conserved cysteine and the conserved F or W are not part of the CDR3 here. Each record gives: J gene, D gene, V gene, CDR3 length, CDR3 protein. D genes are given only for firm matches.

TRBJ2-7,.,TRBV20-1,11,SAGPASYYEQY
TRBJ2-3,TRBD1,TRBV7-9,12,ASSWTGMENTQY
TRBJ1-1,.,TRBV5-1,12,ASSLKGREIEAF
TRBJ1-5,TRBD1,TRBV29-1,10,SVRDRAGPQH
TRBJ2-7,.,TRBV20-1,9,SARDGHEQY
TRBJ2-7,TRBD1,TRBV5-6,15,ASSFGDRVLIGYEQY
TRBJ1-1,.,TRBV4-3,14,ASSQDWGRIGTEAF
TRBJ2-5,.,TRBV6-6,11,ASSQGGRETQY
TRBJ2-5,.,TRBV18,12,ASSPRSGQETQY
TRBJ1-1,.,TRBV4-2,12,ASSQGVGNTEAF
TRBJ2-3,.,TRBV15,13,ATSRDGESTDTQY
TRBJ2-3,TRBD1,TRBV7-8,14,ASSLVGTDSTDTQY
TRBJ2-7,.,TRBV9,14,ASSNPTGTSSYEQY
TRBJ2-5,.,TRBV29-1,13,SVEDLRDGQETQY
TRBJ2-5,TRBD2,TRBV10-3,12,AISEPGLQETQY
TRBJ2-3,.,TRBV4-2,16,ASSQRVGQGPSVDTQY
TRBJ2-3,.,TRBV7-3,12,ASSPWAPTDTQY
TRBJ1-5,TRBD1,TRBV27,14,ASRGEWTGINQPQH
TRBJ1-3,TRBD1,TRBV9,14,ASSVDRTGTGNTIY
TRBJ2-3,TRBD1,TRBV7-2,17,ASSSRRDRVLRYTDTQY
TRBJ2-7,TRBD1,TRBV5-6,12,ASSSRTGIHEQY
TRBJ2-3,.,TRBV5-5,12,ASSLAARADTQY
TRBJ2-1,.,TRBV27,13,ASSTRGSSYNEQF
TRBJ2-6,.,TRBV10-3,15,AITGWRDGSGANVLT
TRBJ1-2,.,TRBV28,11,ASSQQVARGYT
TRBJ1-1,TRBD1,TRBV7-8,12,ASSLGQGATEAF
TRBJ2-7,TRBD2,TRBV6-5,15,ASSSFSAERERVGQY
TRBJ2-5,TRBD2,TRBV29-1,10,SVGRGGETQY
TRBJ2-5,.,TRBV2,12,ASTDTDGQETQY
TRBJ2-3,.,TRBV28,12,ASSDRDGTDTQY
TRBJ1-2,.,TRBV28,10,ASRPGVYGYT
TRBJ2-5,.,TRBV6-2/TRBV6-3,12,ASSPLGYQETQY
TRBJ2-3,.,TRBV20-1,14,SARDPALGGTDTQY
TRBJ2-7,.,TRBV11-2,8,ASSPGEQY
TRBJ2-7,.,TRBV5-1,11,ASSLGSTYEQY
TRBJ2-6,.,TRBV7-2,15,ASGAGTRISGANVLT
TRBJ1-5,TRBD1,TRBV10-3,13,ASRGSTGENQPQH
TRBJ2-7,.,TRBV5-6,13,ASSFSARQTYEQY
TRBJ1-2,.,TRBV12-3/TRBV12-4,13,ASKPSGKEHYGYT
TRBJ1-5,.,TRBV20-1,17,SARDKNEAKTYSNQPQH
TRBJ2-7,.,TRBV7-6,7,ASTHEQY
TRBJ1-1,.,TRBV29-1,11,SVDGVSWTEAF
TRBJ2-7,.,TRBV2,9,ASSLRYEQY
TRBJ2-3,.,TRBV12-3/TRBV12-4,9,ASTGDDTQY
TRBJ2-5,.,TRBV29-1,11,SVDVSTRETQY
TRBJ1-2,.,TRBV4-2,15,ASSPQVRKDANYGYT
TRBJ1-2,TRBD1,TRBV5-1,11,ASSPDRGQGYT
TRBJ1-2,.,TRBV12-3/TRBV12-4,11,ASSLIANYGYT
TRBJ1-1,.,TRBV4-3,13,ASSHVLAGWTEAF
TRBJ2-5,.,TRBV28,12,ASSFSRGGETQY
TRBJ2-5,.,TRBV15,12,ATSTRGVQETQY
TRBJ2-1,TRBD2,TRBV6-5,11,ASSNPSGGYQF
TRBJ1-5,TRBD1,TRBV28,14,ASSLGKGGNNQPQH
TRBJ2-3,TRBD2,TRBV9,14,ASSARTSGPGDTQY
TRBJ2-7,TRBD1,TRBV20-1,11,SAFTGVPYEQY
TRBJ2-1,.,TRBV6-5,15,ASSYAGAGGGANEQF
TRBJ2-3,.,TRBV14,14,ASSQDSGRSTDTQY
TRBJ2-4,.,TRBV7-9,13,ASSPVFPAKNIQY
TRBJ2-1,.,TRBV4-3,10,ASSRHYNEQF